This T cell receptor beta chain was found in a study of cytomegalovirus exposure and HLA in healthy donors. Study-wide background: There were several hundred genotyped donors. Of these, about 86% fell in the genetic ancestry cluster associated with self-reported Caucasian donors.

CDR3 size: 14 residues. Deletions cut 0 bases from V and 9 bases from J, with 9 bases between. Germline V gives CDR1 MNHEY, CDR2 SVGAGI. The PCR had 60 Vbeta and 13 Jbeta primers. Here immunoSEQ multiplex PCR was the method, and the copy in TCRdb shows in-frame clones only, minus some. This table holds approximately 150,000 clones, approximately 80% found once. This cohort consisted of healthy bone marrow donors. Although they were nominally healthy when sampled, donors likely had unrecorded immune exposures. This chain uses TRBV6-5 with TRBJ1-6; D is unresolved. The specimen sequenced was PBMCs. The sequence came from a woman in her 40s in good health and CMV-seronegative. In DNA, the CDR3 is TGTGCCAGCAGTTACTCGACGGGTAGTTCACCCCTCCACTTT. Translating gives CASSYSTGSSPLHF.